This T cell receptor beta chain stems from a study of identical twins. MiXCR was run by TCRdb on the 5' RACE reads, yielding one entry per CDR3 protein. The sample records some 1,600,000 distinct CDR3 sequences, under 35% being singletons. Concerning this clonotype: Its antigen is undetermined.

Healthy Caucasians provided all donations. The study's findings and limits: Within monozygotic twins, out-of-frame TCR alpha sharing was underestimated by the models. Out-of-frame alpha sequences shared by twins showed excess low generation probability.

The CDR3 totals 16 residues. The V segment lost 0 bases and the J segment 1 base; nucleotides outside the gene matches: 3. The rearrangement joins TRBV12-3 or TRBV12-4 to TRBJ2-4; TRBD1 matches 7 bases. This receptor was taken from a newborn girl in good health. The sample comprised cord blood. Here the CDR3 reads CASSLAEDRAKNIQYF. The CDR3 region has the DNA TGTGCCAGCAGTTTAGCGGAGGACAGGGCCAAAAACATTCAGTACTTC.